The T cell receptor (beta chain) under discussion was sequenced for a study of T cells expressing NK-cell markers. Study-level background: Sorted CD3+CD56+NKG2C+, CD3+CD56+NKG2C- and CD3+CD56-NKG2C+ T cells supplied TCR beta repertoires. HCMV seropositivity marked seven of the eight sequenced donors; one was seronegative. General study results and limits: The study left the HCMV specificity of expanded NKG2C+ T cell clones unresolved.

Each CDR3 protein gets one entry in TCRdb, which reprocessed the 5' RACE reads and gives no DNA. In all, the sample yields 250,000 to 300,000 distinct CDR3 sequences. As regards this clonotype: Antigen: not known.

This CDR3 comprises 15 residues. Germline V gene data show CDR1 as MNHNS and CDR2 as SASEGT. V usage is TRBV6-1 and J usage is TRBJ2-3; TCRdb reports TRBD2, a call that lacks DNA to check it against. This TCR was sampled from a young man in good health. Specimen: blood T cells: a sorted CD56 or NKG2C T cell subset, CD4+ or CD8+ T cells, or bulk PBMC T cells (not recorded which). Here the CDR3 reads CASSLAGGDQDTQYF.